This passage covers 28 T cell receptor beta chains from one sample sequenced in a study of blood T cell repertoires in COVID-19. The protocol was immunoSEQ multiplex PCR, while the TCRdb copy is restricted to in-frame clones and leaves out a portion. The sample holds some 250,000 clones; about 82% are singletons and the top ten take around an eighth. The specimen sequenced was peripheral blood. The receptors come from an elderly man with acute or convalescent COVID-19.

The chain uses TRBV12-3 or TRBV12-4 and TRBJ1-4; D unclear. Trimming took off 5 bases at V and 11 bases at J, with 12 bases between the two ends. The CDR3 covers 12 residues. The CDR3: CASSPPVGKLFF. In nucleotides, the CDR3 is TGTGCCAGCAGTCCTCCCGTCGGGAAACTGTTTTTT.

The V gene is TRBV2, the J gene TRBJ2-2, with D possibly being TRBD1 (5 bases). CDR1 and CDR2 (germline): SNHLY, FYNNEI. The CDR3 extends over 15 amino acids. The V end was cut by 0 bases, the J end by 3 bases, with 8 bases between. This CDR3 is CASSEATGYTGELFF. Written as DNA, the CDR3 is TGTGCCAGCAGTGAAGCAACAGGTTACACCGGGGAGCTGTTTTTT.

The table lists this clone with a few counts. CDR3 bases: TGTGCCACCAGTGATAACAGGGGTGCTGAAGCTTTCTTT. Amino acids: CATSDNRGAEAFF. The gene calls are TRBV24-1 and TRBJ1-1; 7 positions match TRBD1. Germline V gene data show CDR1 as KGHDR and CDR2 as SFDVKD. This CDR3 has 13 amino acids. The junction had 3 bases not matched to a gene; V was cut back by 3 bases and J by 6 bases.

The table lists this clone with a few counts. V is TRBV10-1 and J is TRBJ1-4; perhaps TRBD1 as D (5 bases). This CDR3 region has 13 residues. Germline V gives CDR1 WNHNN, CDR2 SYGVQD (reference sequence). Trimming pared 5 bases from V and 4 bases from J, leaving 8 bases between. As DNA, the CDR3 is TGCGCCAGCAGTCAGGGTTTTAATGAAAAACTGTTTTTT. It is translated as CASSQGFNEKLFF.

The chain carries TRBV5-1 and TRBJ2-3; a weak D match, TRBD2 (7 bases). V gave up 4 bases and J gave up 2 bases, with 14 bases separating them. The CDR3 spans 15 residues. CDR1 is SGHRS, CDR2 YFSETQ, per germline. DNA for the CDR3: TGCGCCAGCAGCCGAGGGGGGGACTACACAGATACGCAGTATTTT. Residues: CASSRGGDYTDTQYF.

This chain joins TRBV4-1 and TRBJ2-2, with 7 bases fitting TRBD1. Unmatched junction bases numbered 13, after V lost 3 bases and J lost 0 bases. Germline values: CDR1 MGHRA, CDR2 YSYEKL. This CDR3 region has 19 residues. The CDR3 nucleotides are TGCGCCAGCAGCCATACTACCGGACAGGCAATCGCGAACACCGGGGAGCTGTTTTTT. Amino acid sequence: CASSHTTGQAIANTGELFF.

This rearrangement joins TRBV15 to TRBJ1-1; weak D call: TRBD1 (6 bases). The V end was cut by 2 bases, the J end by 5 bases, with 12 bases between. This CDR3 has 14 residues. Germline V CDR1 and CDR2: LNHNV, YYDKDF (reference sequence). Written as DNA, the CDR3 is TGTGCCACCAGCAGACAACAGGGATGGACTGAAGCTTTCTTT. It is translated as CATSRQQGWTEAFF.

The chain's CDR3 is CSAGGSGSLYNEQFF. CDR3 in DNA: TGCAGTGCTGGTGGTAGCGGGAGCCTCTACAATGAGCAGTTCTTC. The J gene is TRBJ2-1, the V gene TRBV20-1; 9 nucleotides line up with TRBD2. The CDR3 is 15 amino acids. V shed 5 bases, J shed 3 bases, and the junction held 8 bases outside the gene matches. Germline-derived CDR1 and CDR2 are DFQATT and SNEGSKA (reference sequence).

The chain couples TRBV18 to TRBJ2-2; 9 bases map to TRBD2. There are 14 residues in the CDR3. Germline CDR1 reads KGHSH; CDR2 reads LQKENI. The J segment lost 5 bases and the V segment lost 6 bases, leaving 4 bases of the junction unmatched. The CDR3 DNA reads as TGTGCCAGCTCTCTCACTAGCGGGACCGGGGAGCTGTTTTTT. Translation: CASSLTSGTGELFF.

The genes are TRBV6-5 and TRBJ2-1; TRBD1 aligns across 10 bases. Germline V gene lookup returns CDR1 MNHEY and CDR2 SVGAGI. This CDR3 comprises 15 residues. V was pared by 6 bases and J by 8 bases, with 10 bases of the junction left unmatched. In DNA form, the CDR3 reads TGTGCCAGCAGCAGACAGGGGGCAAGTTACGATGAGCAGTTCTTC. Translating it yields CASSRQGASYDEQFF.

The CDR3 DNA is TGTGCCAGCAGTCCAGGGTCCCTCGGAAACACCATATATTTT. Its translation: CASSPGSLGNTIYF. This sequence joins TRBV28 and TRBJ1-3; a possible D gene is TRBD1 (5 bases). Trimming left V 5 bases short and J 4 bases short, with 12 bases between. Germline CDR1 is MDHEN and CDR2 is SYDVKM. This CDR3 region has 14 residues.

This chain links TRBV6-5 with TRBJ1-2, with TRBD1 matching 9 bases. From germline, CDR1 is MNHEY and CDR2 SVGAGI. This CDR3 is 13 amino acids long. V dropped 7 bases and J dropped 5; count of bases not matched to a gene: 5. The CDR3 here is CASKMTGGYGYTF. The CDR3 coding sequence is TGTGCCAGCAAGATGACAGGGGGATATGGCTACACCTTC.

The rearrangement joins TRBV2 to TRBJ2-1; 11 bases are a match to TRBD2. CDR1 and CDR2 (germline): SNHLY, FYNNEI. V shed 6 bases and J 2 bases; nucleotides not matched to a gene: 21. CDR3 size: 21 residues. CDR3 nucleotide sequence: TGTGCCAGCAGCCCAGAGGGGGGCGGTAGCGGGAGGGCTCGAGCCTACAATGAGCAGTTCTTC. This translates into CASSPEGGGSGRARAYNEQFF.

The V gene is TRBV5-8, the J gene TRBJ2-3; 10 nucleotides line up with TRBD2. This CDR3 comprises 15 residues. CDR1 is SGHTS, CDR2 YDEGEE, per germline. V shed 4 bases and J 4 bases; nucleotides not matched to a gene: 6. The CDR3 DNA reads TGTGCCAGCAGCCGTAGCGGGGGGCAGGCAGATACGCAGTATTTT. Translating gives CASSRSGGQADTQYF.

The gene calls are TRBV19 and TRBJ1-4; 8 bases are a match to TRBD1. Losses at the gene ends were 1 base for V and 6 bases for J; bases not matched to a gene: 7. The CDR3 spans 16 residues. Looked up from germline, CDR1 is LNHDA and CDR2 is SQIVND (reference sequence). The CDR3 DNA sequence: TGTGCCAGTAGTATAGGTTTTGCAGGGGGCCATGAAAAACTGTTTTTT. Encoded protein: CASSIGFAGGHEKLFF.

The gene calls are TRBV5-5 and TRBJ1-6; TRBD1 might be the D (5 bases). From germline, CDR1 is SGHKS and CDR2 YYEKEE (reference sequence). CDR3 length equals 15 residues. The V end was cut by 5 bases, the J end by 14 bases, with 23 bases between. The CDR3: CASSSSGPAAGALHF. In nucleotides, the CDR3 is TGTGCCAGCAGTTCATCCGGGCCAGCTGCGGGGGCCCTCCACTTT. Filled out from reference TRBV5-5 and TRBJ1-6, the complete variable domain reads DAGVTQSPTHLIKTRGQQVTLRCSPISGHKSVSWYQQVLGQGPQFIFQYYEKEERGRGNFPDRFSARQFPNYSSELNVNALLLGDSALYLCASSSSGPAAGALHFGNGTRLTVT.

Concerning this clone: The final CDR3 position lacks the conserved phenylalanine or tryptophan, pointing to a likely read error. The DNA is omitted, as the CDR3 cannot be located on it reliably, and the CDR3 follows TCRdb's listing. The V call is TRBV28, the J call TRBJ2-7; TRBD1 is the table's D call and was not checked against the DNA. Germline V gene sequence: CDR1 MDHEN, CDR2 SYDVKM. The CDR3 contains 12 residues when both ends are counted. CDR3 amino acids: CASSLPAGFPSI.

The chain employs TRBV6-5 and TRBJ1-4; D possibly corresponds to TRBD1 (6 bases). The germline gives CDR1 MNHEY, CDR2 SVGAGI. V was cut by 8 bases and J by 4 bases, with 11 bases left in between. The CDR3 runs 13 residues. The CDR3 loop reads CASRPQGNEKLFF. The CDR3 coding sequence is TGTGCCAGCCGACCACAGGGTAATGAAAAACTGTTTTTT.

This clone was picked up a small number of times. This chain joins TRBV3-1 (or the pseudogene TRBV3-2) and TRBJ1-2; unclear D gene. Germline CDR1 reads LGHDT; CDR2 reads YNNKEL (reference sequence). This CDR3 has 13 amino acids. The V end lost 0 bases, the J end lost 7 bases, and 9 bases lay between the germline ends. The DNA of the CDR3 is TGTGCCAGCAGCCAAGATCCGCGGTCTGGCTACACCTTC. As protein: CASSQDPRSGYTF.

The sample holds one count of this clone. Other DNA sequences in the same sample also yield this CDR3. The chain employs TRBV6-5 and TRBJ1-5; D remains unclear. Trimming removed 0 bases from V and 4 bases from J, with 7 bases in between. Germline V gives CDR1 MNHEY, CDR2 SVGAGI. The CDR3 sequence is 14 residues long. The CDR3 loop reads CASSYSSGNQPQHF. The CDR3 DNA reads as TGTGCCAGCAGTTACTCGTCCGGTAATCAGCCCCAGCATTTT.

The rearrangement uses TRBV4-3 and TRBJ1-5; D not certain. The germline CDR1 and CDR2 sequences are LGHNA and YSLEER. This CDR3 contains 15 residues. The germline V and J ends were trimmed by 4 bases and 7 bases, with 17 bases remaining between them. The CDR3 reads CASSPVWAGIQPQHF. The CDR3, as DNA: TGCGCCAGCAGCCCGGTGTGGGCGGGAATACAGCCCCAGCATTTT.

The chain combines TRBV3-1 (or the pseudogene TRBV3-2) with TRBJ2-7; D is perhaps TRBD1 (5 bases). Trimming cost V 0 bases and J 6 bases, with 12 bases left between them. This CDR3 comprises 14 residues. CDR1 is LGHDT and CDR2 is YNNKEL in the germline V gene (reference sequence). The CDR3 protein is CASSQDNRLGEQYF. As DNA, the CDR3 is TGTGCCAGCAGCCAAGATAACAGGCTGGGCGAGCAGTACTTC.

The chain carries TRBV28 and TRBJ2-6; D is undetermined. CDR3 length: 15 residues. The ends were cut back, 2 bases at V and 2 bases at J, with 7 bases in the middle. The germline CDR1 and CDR2 sequences are MDHEN and SYDVKM. Here the CDR3 reads CASSLSTPGANVLTF. In DNA, the CDR3 is TGTGCCAGCAGTTTAAGCACTCCTGGGGCCAACGTCCTGACTTTC.

The V call is TRBV5-1, the J call TRBJ2-7; 8 positions agree with TRBD2. J was trimmed by 2 bases and V by 5 bases; bases with no gene match: 3. The V gene's germline CDR1 is SGHRS and CDR2 YFSETQ. This CDR3 is 13 amino acids long. The CDR3 sequence: CASRSSGTYEQYF. As DNA, the CDR3 is TGCGCCAGCAGAAGTAGCGGGACCTACGAGCAGTACTTC.

The chain couples TRBV19 to TRBJ2-1, with 9 bases fitting TRBD1. The CDR3 contains 16 residues. Germline V gene sequence: CDR1 LNHDA, CDR2 SQIVND (reference sequence). Trimming took 5 bases from V and 12 from J; bases not matched to a gene: 17. The CDR3 coding sequence is TGTGCCAGTAGTCCTACAACCGGGACAGGGATCACGGGGCAGTTCTTC. It encodes CASSPTTGTGITGQFF.

The V and J genes are TRBV6-5 and TRBJ1-2; tentative D call: TRBD1 (5 bases). CDR1 is MNHEY and CDR2 is SVGAGI in the germline V gene. Trimming left V 0 bases short and J 4 bases short, with 12 bases between. This CDR3 has 15 amino acids. The CDR3 coding sequence is TGTGCCAGCAGTTACTCGGGAGGGGTGGGCTATGGCTACACCTTC. Protein: CASSYSGGVGYGYTF.

V gene TRBV25-1 combines with J gene TRBJ2-1; TRBD2 matches at 7 bases. V lost 7 bases and J lost 2; bases outside the gene matches: 8. Looked up from germline, CDR1 is MGHDK and CDR2 is SYGVNS. The CDR3 covers 15 residues. The DNA of the CDR3 is TGTGCCAGCACTTATTCGGGAGGAGCCTACAATGAGCAGTTCTTC. Amino acid sequence: CASTYSGGAYNEQFF.

The gene calls are TRBV5-1 and TRBJ2-7; possibly TRBD2 for D (5 bases). Trimming took 0 bases from V and 2 from J, leaving 9 bases between them. The CDR3 is made up of 14 amino acids. In germline, CDR1 is SGHRS, CDR2 YFSETQ. CDR3 in DNA: TGCGCCAGCAGCTTGGGGAGGTCCCCCTACGAGCAGTACTTC. Protein product: CASSLGRSPYEQYF.